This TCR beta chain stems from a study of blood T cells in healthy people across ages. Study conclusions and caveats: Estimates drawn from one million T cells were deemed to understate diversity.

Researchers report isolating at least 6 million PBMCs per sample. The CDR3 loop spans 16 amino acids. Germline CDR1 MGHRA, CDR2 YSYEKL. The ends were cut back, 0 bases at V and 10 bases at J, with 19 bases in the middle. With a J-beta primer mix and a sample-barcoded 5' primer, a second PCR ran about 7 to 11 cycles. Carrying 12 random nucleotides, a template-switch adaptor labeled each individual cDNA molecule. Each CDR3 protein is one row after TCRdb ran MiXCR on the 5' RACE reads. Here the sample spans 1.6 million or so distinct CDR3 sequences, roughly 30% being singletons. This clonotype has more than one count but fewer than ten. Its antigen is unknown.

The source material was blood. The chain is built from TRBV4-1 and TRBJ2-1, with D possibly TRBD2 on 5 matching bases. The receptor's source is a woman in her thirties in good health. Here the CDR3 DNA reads TGCGCCAGCAGCCAAGAAAGACTATATACAATCCTGGAGCAGTTCTTC. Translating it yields CASSQERLYTILEQFF.